This T cell receptor (beta chain) originates from a study of blood T cell repertoires in COVID-19. At the level of the study: Nucleic acid was either cDNA or gDNA, and it came from T cells, B-cell-depleted T cells, or PBMCs.

This table comes from immunoSEQ multiplex PCR, and its TCRdb copy is limited to in-frame clones, with some not included. This table has tens of thousands of clones, 82% appearing once. The length of the CDR3 is 16 residues. CDR1 is LGHNA and CDR2 is YNFKEQ in the germline V gene. V lost 4 bases to trimming and J lost 5 bases, with 20 bases between them. The chain couples TRBV4-2 to TRBJ2-5, with TRBD2 as a possible D gene (7 bases). Sequencing was performed on peripheral blood. This clonotype was sampled from a human donor in a cohort sampled during active COVID-19. CDR3 in DNA: TGTGCCAGCAGCCCAAGAACGGGGGGCGAATGGGAGACCCAGTACTTC. It translates to CASSPRTGGEWETQYF.